The 22 T cell receptor beta chains presented below share a single source sample, sequenced in a study of blood T cell repertoires in COVID-19 (dated by TCRdb to between 2020 and 2021). Library prep was done by the immunoSEQ multiplex PCR assay. TCRdb re-hosts the immuneACCESS table, in-frame sequences only. Its copies lack some clones; in the studies checked, an unresolved V gene accounts for under half of them, and the cause for the rest is not known. For this sample there are about 270,000 clones; over 75% appear just once. The biggest ten clones account for 2% to 3% of the sample. Material: peripheral blood. The receptor source for this set is a woman aged 45-65 years with acute or convalescent COVID-19.

The CDR3 loop is CASSLESDYGYTF. CDR3 coding DNA: TGTGCCAGCAGCTTAGAATCAGACTATGGCTACACCTTC. The chain recombines TRBV7-8 with TRBJ1-2, with D uncertain. The CDR3 contains 13 residues. Trimming left V 1 base short and J 3 bases short, with 6 bases between. Per the germline V gene, CDR1 is SGHVS and CDR2 is FQNEAQ.

This rearrangement joins TRBV24-1 to TRBJ2-3; possible D gene TRBD1, 6 bases. V lost 7 bases and J 4 bases, leaving 14 bases between the germline ends. Germline V gene sequence: CDR1 KGHDR, CDR2 SFDVKD. The CDR3 spans 14 residues. The CDR3 reads CATRVSGAADTQYF. In nucleotides, the CDR3 is TGTGCCACCAGGGTGTCAGGGGCGGCAGATACGCAGTATTTT.

The rearrangement links TRBV5-1 to TRBJ2-3, with a tentative D call TRBD2 (5 bases). Trimming cost V 4 bases and J 4 bases, with 10 bases left between them. CDR1 and CDR2 (germline): SGHRS, YFSETQ. The CDR3 is 13 residues long. This CDR3 reads CASSPGSADTQYF. The CDR3, as DNA: TGCGCCAGCAGCCCGGGTAGCGCAGATACGCAGTATTTT.

This chain joins TRBV12-3 or TRBV12-4 and TRBJ2-5; 10 nucleotides agree with TRBD1. The CDR3 sequence is 13 residues long. The ends lost 7 bases at V and 5 bases at J; junction bases unmatched: 4. The CDR3 protein is CASNRQGAETQYF. The CDR3 bases are TGTGCCAGCAACCGACAGGGGGCCGAGACCCAGTACTTC.

This clone was seen a handful of times. The chain recombines TRBV19 with TRBJ1-5; TRBD1 agrees at 7 bases. CDR3 size: 16 residues. Germline lookup yields CDR1 LNHDA and CDR2 SQIVND (reference sequence). With V trimmed by 5 bases and J by 7 bases, 14 bases remained unmatched. CDR3: CASSVTGGGAGQPQHF. The CDR3 DNA reads as TGTGCCAGTAGTGTAACGGGAGGGGGCGCAGGGCAGCCCCAGCATTTT.

The rearrangement uses TRBV7-2 and TRBJ2-1; the match to TRBD2 covers 12 bases. Germline CDR1 reads SGHTA; CDR2 reads FQGNSA. This CDR3 region has 15 residues. Losses at the gene ends were 5 bases for V and 4 bases for J; bases not matched to a gene: 3. CDR3 bases: TGTGCCAGCAGCCCACTAGCGGGAGGATACAATGAGCAGTTCTTC. It encodes CASSPLAGGYNEQFF.

This clone came up once. An end of the junction differs from the germline gene, which may be a read error. The rearrangement links TRBV7-7 to TRBJ1-2, with D perhaps TRBD1 (5 bases). The length of the CDR3 is 14 residues. From germline, CDR1 is SSHAT and CDR2 FNYEAQ (reference sequence). CDR3 DNA sequence: TGTGCTAGCAGCTTAGGTGGGGGGACGAATGGCTACACCTTC. Encoded protein: CASSLGGGTNGYTF.

The J gene is TRBJ1-2, the V gene TRBV20-1; D not certain. Germline V gene sequence: CDR1 DFQATT, CDR2 SNEGSKA (reference sequence). The CDR3 runs 11 residues. Deletions cut 2 bases from V and 4 bases from J, with 5 bases between. The CDR3 protein is CSARPGYGYTF. The CDR3 DNA reads TGCAGTGCTAGACCGGGCTATGGCTACACCTTC.

This clone was counted a few times. This chain links TRBV28 with TRBJ1-4; D gene unclear. V was clipped by 7 bases and J by 3 bases, with 6 bases between them. Per the germline V gene, CDR1 is MDHEN and CDR2 is SYDVKM. The CDR3 runs to 12 residues. CDR3 in DNA: TGTGCCAGCACCTCGGCTAATGAAAAACTGTTTTTT. Its protein product is CASTSANEKLFF.

The CDR3 DNA follows: TGTGCCAGCAGTAGGGCGGGAGTTTGGTACGAGCAGTACTTC. It translates to CASSRAGVWYEQYF. The V and J genes are TRBV6-5 and TRBJ2-7; TRBD2 matches 7 bases. CDR1 and CDR2 from the germline V gene are MNHEY and SVGAGI. Germline trimming cut 5 bases from V and 4 bases from J; bases unmatched to any gene: 8. CDR3 size: 14 residues.

In regard to this clone: Other DNA sequences in the sample encode the same CDR3. The CDR3 nucleotides are TGTGCCAGCTCCCCGGGACTAGCGGATTACAATGAGCAGTTCTTC. Amino acids: CASSPGLADYNEQFF. The genes are TRBV18 and TRBJ2-1; the match to TRBD2 covers 11 bases. This CDR3 has 15 amino acids. With V trimmed by 6 bases and J by 4 bases, 5 bases remained unmatched. Germline CDR1 reads KGHSH; CDR2 reads LQKENI.

The table lists this clone with a few counts. The chain employs TRBV28 and TRBJ2-7; 8 bases line up with TRBD1. This CDR3 is 14 amino acids long. CDR1 and CDR2 (germline): MDHEN, SYDVKM. V was pared by 5 bases and J by 5 bases, with 8 bases of the junction left unmatched. CDR3: CASSPRTGLHEQYF. CDR3 bases: TGTGCCAGCAGTCCGCGGACAGGGTTACACGAGCAGTACTTC.

J is TRBJ2-2 and V is TRBV3-1 (or the pseudogene TRBV3-2); 13 bases line up with TRBD2. The germline CDR1 and CDR2 sequences are LGHDT and YNNKEL (reference sequence). Unmatched junction bases numbered 2, after V lost 3 bases and J lost 4 bases. This CDR3 contains 16 residues. The DNA of the CDR3 is TGTGCCAGCAGCCACGGGACTAGCGGGATCACCGGGGAGCTGTTTTTT. It is translated as CASSHGTSGITGELFF.

This clone appeared a single time. The chain joins TRBV7-2 to TRBJ1-3; D is unclear. This CDR3 is 14 amino acids long. Between the trimmed V and J ends, which lost 5 bases and 0 bases, there was a span of 8 bases. Germline CDR1 reads SGHTA; CDR2 reads FQGNSA. The CDR3 region has the DNA TGTGCCAGCAGCCTCAGAAACTCTGGAAACACCATATATTTT. Translated, it gives CASSLRNSGNTIYF. Filled out from reference TRBV7-2 and TRBJ1-3, the complete variable domain reads GAGVSQSPSNKVTEKGKDVELRCDPISGHTALYWYRQSLGQGLEFLIYFQGNSAPDKSGLPSDRFSAERTGGSVSTLTIQRTQQEDSAVYLCASSLRNSGNTIYFGEGSWLTVV.

The chain links TRBV6-2 or TRBV6-3 to TRBJ2-5; TRBD2 aligns across 10 bases. Germline V gene lookup returns CDR1 MNHEY and CDR2 SVGEGT. The CDR3 extends over 15 amino acids. With 5 bases clipped from V and 5 bases from J, the junction kept 8 bases outside the gene matches. The CDR3 DNA reads as TGTGCCAGCAGTAGCGGGAGGGCCAGGGGCGAGACCCAGTACTTC. This translates into CASSSGRARGETQYF.

This chain uses TRBV27 with TRBJ2-1; D possibly corresponds to TRBD1 (5 bases). Trimming removed 2 bases from V and 7 bases from J, with 9 bases in between. Germline loops: CDR1 MNHEY, CDR2 SMNVEV (reference sequence). This CDR3 spans 13 amino acids. The CDR3 sequence: CASSLQGLNEQFF. CDR3 sequence (DNA): TGTGCCAGCAGTTTACAGGGTTTGAATGAGCAGTTCTTC.

This clone was seen only a few times. The V and J genes are TRBV28 and TRBJ2-7, with D possibly matching TRBD2 (6 bases). The V and J ends lost 2 bases and 5 bases respectively, with 13 bases between them. CDR3 length equals 14 residues. Germline CDR1 is MDHEN and CDR2 is SYDVKM. The CDR3 sequence is CASSLDLGEDEQYF. The DNA of the CDR3 is TGTGCCAGCAGTTTAGACCTCGGGGAGGACGAGCAGTACTTC.

The rearrangement uses TRBV23-1 and TRBJ2-1; D call uncertain. TRBV23-1 is annotated as an ORF whose role is uncertain. This CDR3 contains 11 residues. Trimming cost V 3 bases and J 14 bases, with 11 bases left between them. The chain's CDR3 is CASSQLSREFF. The CDR3, as DNA: TGCGCCAGCAGTCAGCTAAGCCGTGAGTTCTTC.

This rearrangement joins TRBV4-2 to TRBJ2-3, with 11 bases identical to TRBD2. This CDR3 has 18 amino acids. Germline CDR1 LGHNA, CDR2 YNFKEQ. The ends lost 1 base at V and 1 base at J; junction bases unmatched: 7. CDR3 in DNA: TGTGCCAGCAGCCAAGTGGCTAGCGGGAGGAGGGGCACAGATACGCAGTATTTT. This encodes CASSQVASGRRGTDTQYF.

In this sample, this clone turned up a few times. This chain uses TRBV7-2 with TRBJ2-2; 9 bases are shared with TRBD2. The J segment lost 5 bases and the V segment lost 6 bases, leaving 7 bases of the junction unmatched. The CDR3 is 15 amino acids. Per germline, CDR1 SGHTA and CDR2 FQGNSA. DNA of the CDR3: TGTGCCAGCAGGCCGGGACTAGCCGGTACCGGGGAGCTGTTTTTT. It specifies CASRPGLAGTGELFF.

This rearrangement joins TRBV28 to TRBJ1-3; TRBD1 might be the D (5 bases). The CDR3 has 14 residues. Germline loops: CDR1 MDHEN, CDR2 SYDVKM. Trimming shortened V by 5 bases and J by 0 bases, and 8 bases separated the two germline ends. CDR3: CASSMTVSGNTIYF. The CDR3 bases are TGTGCCAGCAGTATGACAGTCTCTGGAAACACCATATATTTT.

The rearrangement links TRBV4-2 to TRBJ2-5; 7 bases match TRBD2. J gave up 4 bases and V 0 bases, and 8 bases lay outside the gene matches. The CDR3 is 16 residues long. Germline CDR1 reads LGHNA; CDR2 reads YNFKEQ. CDR3 sequence reads: CASSQESGGRGETQYF. CDR3 coding DNA: TGTGCCAGCAGCCAAGAGAGTGGCGGGAGAGGAGAGACCCAGTACTTC.